The 22 T cell receptor beta chains in this list originate from one sample, sequenced in a study of immune evolution from preneoplasia to lung adenocarcinoma. Generated by immunoSEQ multiplex PCR, the TCRdb table keeps only in-frame clones and is missing some. The sample carries 1,000 or so clones, around 80% recorded once. Source material: FFPE tissue from an adenomatous hyperplasia lung lesion. Subset meaning: atypical adenomatous hyperplasia (AAH), lung preneoplasia. Receptor source: a person aged 55-80 years with lung adenocarcinoma.

The sample holds a few counts of this clone. The chain links TRBV5-8 to TRBJ1-4; D may be TRBD1 (6 bases). Germline values: CDR1 SGHTS, CDR2 YDEGEE. The CDR3 extends over 15 amino acids. Between the trimmed V and J ends, which lost 4 bases and 8 bases, there was a span of 18 bases. Here the CDR3 reads CASSPGGVNSEKLFF. The CDR3 coding sequence is TGTGCCAGCAGCCCCGGGGGCGTCAATTCAGAAAAACTGTTTTTT.

The chain has TRBV7-6 and TRBJ2-7; possible D gene TRBD2, 6 bases. Germline assignment: CDR1 SGHVS and CDR2 FNYEAQ. This CDR3 has 15 amino acids. Trimming removed 1 base from V and 2 bases from J, with 12 bases in between. CDR3 sequence reads: CASSLGGDPAYEQYF. Written as DNA, the CDR3 is TGTGCCAGCAGCTTAGGGGGGGACCCCGCCTACGAGCAGTACTTC.

V gene TRBV11-3 combines with J gene TRBJ2-5; D gene unclear. The CDR3 sequence is 15 residues long. The germline V gene encodes CDR1 SGHNT and CDR2 YENEEA. Trimming took 1 base from V and 4 from J, leaving 13 bases between them. The CDR3 region is CASSLGLDGRETQYF. The CDR3 bases are TGTGCCAGCAGCTTAGGACTGGATGGTCGAGAGACCCAGTACTTC.

The V call is TRBV7-9, the J call TRBJ2-6; possible D gene TRBD2, 7 bases. Trimming removed 6 bases from V and 0 bases from J, with 15 bases in between. Germline V CDR1 and CDR2: SEHNR, FQNEAQ (reference sequence). This CDR3 is built from 17 residues. CDR3 sequence reads: CASRPGEGPSGANVLTF. CDR3 DNA sequence: TGTGCCAGCAGGCCAGGGGAGGGCCCCTCTGGGGCCAACGTCCTGACTTTC.

The chain couples TRBV4-1 to TRBJ1-2; tentatively, D is TRBD1 (6 bases). Germline V lookup: CDR1 MGHRA, CDR2 YSYEKL. The CDR3 has 14 residues. Trimming cost V 0 bases and J 7 bases, with 12 bases left between them. CDR3 sequence reads: CASSQDTGTSGYTF. Written as DNA, the CDR3 is TGCGCCAGCAGCCAAGACACAGGGACGAGTGGCTACACCTTC.

The V call is TRBV28, the J call TRBJ2-7; TRBD1 matches 8 bases. The CDR3 extends over 15 amino acids. The germline CDR1 and CDR2 sequences are MDHEN and SYDVKM. V shed 3 bases and J 1 base; nucleotides not matched to a gene: 5. In nucleotides, the CDR3 is TGTGCCAGCAGTTTTAGAGGGACAGGATCCTACGAGCAGTACTTC. Protein sequence: CASSFRGTGSYEQYF.

By its share, this clone is hyperexpanded. The chain joins TRBV11-3 to TRBJ2-2; no firm D call. This CDR3 has 15 amino acids. Trimming removed 2 bases at V and 0 bases at J, with 7 bases between. Germline CDR1 SGHNT, CDR2 YENEEA. The CDR3 region is CASSLQSSNTGELFF. CDR3 sequence (DNA): TGTGCCAGCAGCTTACAGTCCTCGAACACCGGGGAGCTGTTTTTT.

The rearrangement uses TRBV9 and TRBJ2-5; 8 nucleotides agree with TRBD2. The CDR3 has 16 residues. The germline V gene encodes CDR1 SGDLS and CDR2 YYNGEE. V lost 4 bases to trimming and J lost 4 bases; unmatched junction nucleotides: 12. The CDR3 loop is CASSPREGVLSETQYF. The CDR3 DNA sequence: TGTGCCAGCAGCCCTCGGGAGGGAGTCTTGTCAGAGACCCAGTACTTC. The variable domain in full, completed from reference TRBV9 and TRBJ2-5, reads DSGVTQTPKHLITATGQRVTLRCSPRSGDLSVYWYQQSLDQGLQFLIQYYNGEERAKGNILERFSAQQFPDLHSELNLSSLELGDSALYFCASSPREGVLSETQYFGPGTRLLVL.

This rearrangement joins TRBV19 to TRBJ1-1; maybe TRBD1 (6 bases). V gave up 0 bases and J gave up 5 bases, with 7 bases separating them. CDR3 length equals 13 residues. CDR1 is LNHDA and CDR2 is SQIVND in the germline V gene (reference sequence). The CDR3 DNA sequence: TGTGCCAGTAGTATAGAGACAGGTACTGAAGCTTTCTTT. It codes for CASSIETGTEAFF.

The chain employs TRBV25-1 and TRBJ2-3, with a weak D call TRBD1 (5 bases). The CDR3 is made up of 17 amino acids. Germline CDR1 MGHDK, CDR2 SYGVNS. V lost 4 bases and J lost 2, with 19 bases in between. The CDR3 reads CASSGPSGNRHTDTQYF. The CDR3 DNA reads as TGTGCCAGCAGTGGACCCTCAGGGAACCGACACACAGATACGCAGTATTTT.

The chain links TRBV4-2 to TRBJ2-7, with 8 bases fitting TRBD2. The length of the CDR3 is 14 residues. J gave up 4 bases and V 5 bases, and 7 bases lay outside the gene matches. Germline CDR1 and CDR2: LGHNA and YNFKEQ. The CDR3 nucleotides read TGTGCCAGCAGCAGCACGGGAGGGCCATACGAGCAGTACTTC. Its protein product is CASSSTGGPYEQYF.

As regards this clone: The germline gene is not matched at one end of the junction; a read error may be the cause. The rearrangement joins TRBV5-1 to TRBJ2-1; TRBD2 matches at 11 bases. Germline CDR1 SGHRS, CDR2 YFSETQ. The CDR3 contains 17 residues. The CDR3 DNA follows: TGCTCCAGCAGCTTGAACATAGCGGGAGGGCCAGGCTATGAGCAGTTCTTC. It codes for CSSSLNIAGGPGYEQFF. Full variable domain (outside the CDR3, taken from reference TRBV5-1 and TRBJ2-1): KAGVTQTPRYLIKTRGQQVTLSCSPISGHRSVSWYQQTPGQGLQFLFEYFSETQRNKGNFPGRFSGRQFSNSRSEMNVSTLELGDSALYLCSSSLNIAGGPGYEQFFGPGTRLTVL.

The chain links TRBV5-6 to TRBJ1-1, with D perhaps TRBD1 (6 bases). Germline assignment: CDR1 SGHDT and CDR2 YYEEEE. The CDR3 contains 16 residues. Trimming stripped 4 bases from V and 5 bases from J, with 21 bases between. This CDR3 reads CASSTHRVSMGTEAFF. The CDR3 nucleotides are TGTGCCAGCAGCACCCACAGGGTTTCAATGGGGACTGAAGCTTTCTTT.

This clone was observed a handful of times. The chain links TRBV6-5 to TRBJ2-1; D is possibly TRBD1 (5 bases). Per germline, CDR1 MNHEY and CDR2 SVGAGI. CDR3 size: 15 residues. Trimming cost V 7 bases and J 0 bases, with 13 bases left between them. The CDR3 coding sequence is TGTGCCAGCAATAGAGACAGCAGCTCCTACAATGAGCAGTTCTTC. Translated, it gives CASNRDSSSYNEQFF.

V is TRBV4-2 and J is TRBJ2-1; the match to TRBD2 covers 9 bases. With V trimmed by 0 bases and J by 8 bases, 14 bases remained unmatched. Germline CDR1 is LGHNA and CDR2 is YNFKEQ. CDR3 length: 18 residues. The CDR3 DNA follows: TGTGCCAGCAGCCAAGATCACTGGACTAGCGCACCCGGGGATGAGCAGTTCTTC. It is translated as CASSQDHWTSAPGDEQFF.

The chain combines TRBV10-3 with TRBJ1-1; 7 nucleotides match TRBD1. Trimming cost V 10 bases and J 3 bases; bases outside gene matches: 8. Germline CDR1 ENHRY, CDR2 SYGVKD. CDR3 length equals 13 residues. Here the CDR3 DNA reads TGTGCCACGCGACAGGGTGGGGACACTGAAGCTTTCTTT. It is translated as CATRQGGDTEAFF.

In its sample, this clone was seen a few times. The CDR3 coding sequence is TGTGCCACCAGCAGGGGGGACAGCAATCAGCCCCAGCATTTT. Translation: CATSRGDSNQPQHF. This chain connects TRBV15 to TRBJ1-5; weak D call: TRBD1 (5 bases). Trimming stripped 3 bases from V and 1 base from J, with 7 bases between. Germline V gene lookup returns CDR1 LNHNV and CDR2 YYDKDF (reference sequence). The CDR3 has 14 residues.

The chain combines TRBV29-1 with TRBJ1-2; the D gene is possibly TRBD1 (6 bases). The V and J ends lost 5 bases and 4 bases respectively, with 11 bases between them. Germline V gene sequence: CDR1 SQVTM, CDR2 ANQGSEA. CDR3 length: 12 residues. The CDR3 region has the DNA TGCAGCGTTCGACAGGCTAGCTATGGCTACACCTTC. Translated: CSVRQASYGYTF.

V usage is TRBV4-1 and J usage is TRBJ1-5, with TRBD1 matching 7 bases. Looked up from germline, CDR1 is MGHRA and CDR2 is YSYEKL. CDR3 size: 16 residues. V dropped 4 bases and J dropped 6; count of bases not matched to a gene: 12. CDR3 sequence (DNA): TGCGCCAGCAGCCCAAACAACAGGGGCGGGAGTCAGCCCCAGCATTTT. It translates to CASSPNNRGGSQPQHF.

This clone was found a few times. The chain joins TRBV7-2 to TRBJ2-3, with D possibly being TRBD1 (6 bases). The CDR3 runs to 15 residues. V dropped 4 bases and J dropped 5 bases, with 16 bases sitting between them. In germline, CDR1 is SGHTA, CDR2 FQGNSA. The CDR3 DNA sequence: TGTGCCAGCAGCTGGGGGCTGGGGGATGTAGATACGCAGTATTTT. Translation: CASSWGLGDVDTQYF.

The chain joins TRBV6-1 to TRBJ2-3, with 12 bases lining up with TRBD2. V lost 8 bases to trimming and J lost 7 bases; unmatched junction nucleotides: 4. CDR1 MNHNS and CDR2 SASEGT come from the germline V gene. The CDR3 is 13 amino acids. The CDR3 here is CASETSGRNTQYF. CDR3 sequence (DNA): TGTGCCAGCGAGACTAGCGGGAGAAATACGCAGTATTTT.

The CDR3 region has the DNA TGTGCCAGCAGCCCCGGGACTCCGAACACCGGGGAGCTGTTTTTT. This gives the protein CASSPGTPNTGELFF. The chain couples TRBV14 to TRBJ2-2; D perhaps matches TRBD2 (6 bases). The V gene lost 4 bases and the J gene lost 0 bases, with 9 bases spanning the gap. CDR3 length equals 15 residues. Per the germline V gene, CDR1 is SGHDN and CDR2 is FVKESK.